The entry below describes one TCR beta chain. What it binds is unknown. Germline assignment: CDR1 KGHSH and CDR2 LQKENI. CDR3 length: 14 amino acids. V gave up 3 bases and J gave up 7 bases; unmatched junction bases: 5. This sample stems from a study of CD8 T cells in ankylosing spondylitis. Study-level results: In ankylosing spondylitis patients, matched synovial fluid reportedly showed significant enrichment of disease-linked clones. Disease-linked clones displayed a CD8+ phenotype and appeared relatively rarely in peripheral blood. Ankylosing spondylitis blood appeared to carry a characteristic TCR beta motif of roughly 8 highly homologous variants.

Generation of TCR beta libraries employed quantitative 5'-RACE incorporating molecular barcodes. TCRdb processed the 5' RACE reads anew with MiXCR; each CDR3 protein has one entry. The sample lists roughly 150,000 distinct CDR3 sequences; about 32% were seen once. The sample taken for sequencing was synovial fluid, either unsorted or a sorted T cell fraction (not recorded which). V usage is TRBV18 and J usage is TRBJ2-1, with 8 bases identical to TRBD1. This clonotype was sampled from a male donor with ankylosing spondylitis. The CDR3 DNA is TGTGCCAGCTCACCGGACAGGGACCGAAATGAGCAGTTCTTC. Its translation is CASSPDRDRNEQFF.